The rows below give T cell receptor beta chains drawn from one sample of a study of memory CD4+ T cells and cytomegalovirus serostatus. TCRdb's copy holds only in-frame clones and misses some; the assay was immunoSEQ multiplex PCR. The sample has 61,000 or so clones, around three quarters seen once. The sample comprised memory CD4+ T cells from blood. All receptors come from an adult in good health and CMV-seronegative. Some clones in this sample may be carry-over from other donors' samples. Each CDR3 is given with its conserved first and last residue. D genes are given only for firm matches. A clone size is listed for some rows: how often the clone was seen (once, few, many), or a class if it is expanded.

d_call,v_call,clone_size,j_call,cdr3_nt,cdr3_aa
.,TRBV9,.,TRBJ1-6,TGTGCCAGCAGCCCCGATGGGGGTTTACTAAAGAATTCACCCCTCCACTTT,CASSPDGGLLKNSPLHF
.,TRBV11-2,.,TRBJ2-2,TGTGCCAGCAGCTTAGATCTCGGCAGGGGGGTCGACGGGGAGCTGTTTTTT,CASSLDLGRGVDGELFF
.,TRBV10-3,.,TRBJ1-3,TGTGCCATCAGTGATTCCTCTGGAAACACCATATATTTT,CAISDSSGNTIYF
TRBD1,TRBV6-1,.,TRBJ1-2,TGTGCCAGCAGTGAGGCTCCACAGGGGGCGGGCGGCTACACCTTC,CASSEAPQGAGGYTF
TRBD1,TRBV5-4,.,TRBJ1-1,TGTGCCAGCAGCCCGGGACAGCCGGTCACTGAAGCTTTCTTT,CASSPGQPVTEAFF
TRBD2,TRBV7-7,.,TRBJ2-5,TGTGCTAGCAGCTTCGGCGGGGGAGAGACCCAGTACTTC,CASSFGGGETQYF
TRBD2,TRBV5-4,once,TRBJ2-3,TGTGCCAGCAGCTTGGGCGGGGGACGCACAGATACGCAGTATTTT,CASSLGGGRTDTQYF
.,TRBV7-2,few,TRBJ1-2,TGTGCCAGCAGCCCGACGATGGCGAACTATGGCTACACCTTC,CASSPTMANYGYTF
TRBD2,TRBV2,.,TRBJ2-2,TGTGCCAGCGCTTACCTCCAGTCTAGCGGCACCGGGGAGCTGTTTTTT,CASAYLQSSGTGELFF
.,TRBV7-2,.,TRBJ1-4,TGTGCCAGCAGCAATCTCCCTGGAAAACTGTTTTTT,CASSNLPGKLFF
.,TRBV28,once,TRBJ2-5,TGTGCCAGCAGATCCCCGCGGGGAGCGGAGACCCAGTACTTC,CASRSPRGAETQYF
.,TRBV28,.,TRBJ1-1,TGTGCCAGCAGCACCCGGGTGTGGGCTTTCTTT,CASSTRVWAFF
.,TRBV5-6,.,TRBJ2-7,TGTGCCAGCAGCTTGAGGGGTCAGGGGCGCGGGATCTCCTACGAGCAGTACTTC,CASSLRGQGRGISYEQYF
.,TRBV6-1,.,TRBJ2-5,TGTGCCAGCAGTTGGGGGGAAGAGACCCAGTACTTC,CASSWGEETQYF
.,TRBV7-2,.,TRBJ1-2,TGTGCCAGCAGCTTAGCGCGGACTAACTATGGCTACACCTTC,CASSLARTNYGYTF
.,TRBV15,.,TRBJ2-7,TGTGCCACCAGTCCAGGGGTAAGCTCCTACGAGCAGTACTTC,CATSPGVSSYEQYF
.,TRBV28,.,TRBJ1-3,TGTGCCAGCAGAAATCCAGGAAACACCATATATTTT,CASRNPGNTIYF
.,TRBV27,.,TRBJ2-2,TGTGCCAGCAGTTTCGGTGCGGGGCTGTTTTGGGAGCTGTTTTTT,CASSFGAGLFWELFF
.,TRBV9,.,TRBJ2-3,TGTGCCAGCAGCTTGGGGCAGCACACAGATACGCAGTATTTT,CASSLGQHTDTQYF
.,TRBV5-1,once,TRBJ2-1,TGCGCCAGCAGCTTGTCCTGGCGGTACAATGAGCAGTTCTTC,CASSLSWRYNEQFF
.,TRBV29-1,.,TRBJ2-3,TGCAGCGTTGAACCCAGCGGAGATACGCAGTATTTT,CSVEPSGDTQYF
.,TRBV7-2,few,TRBJ1-4,TGTGCCAGCAGCTTCCAGGACGGGGATGAAAAACTGTTTTTT,CASSFQDGDEKLFF
TRBD1,TRBV7-2,.,TRBJ1-1,TGTGCCAGCAGCTTCACCGGGACAGGGGCTCGGGCTTTCTTT,CASSFTGTGARAFF
.,TRBV6-5,.,TRBJ1-4,TGTGCCAGCAGCCCGTCAGGGCATCCTAATGAAAAACTGTTTTTT,CASSPSGHPNEKLFF
TRBD1,TRBV18,once,TRBJ2-7,TGTGCCAGCTCACTTGACAGGGCCCACGAGCAGTACTTC,CASSLDRAHEQYF
.,TRBV4-3,.,TRBJ2-7,TGCGCCAGCAGCCAATACAGGGAGAGTCACTACGAGCAGTACTTC,CASSQYRESHYEQYF
.,TRBV9,once,TRBJ1-1,TGTGCCAGCAGCGTAGAGCAGAGAAGGAACACTGAAGCTTTCTTT,CASSVEQRRNTEAFF
.,TRBV6-6,.,TRBJ1-6,TGTGCCAGCAGTCAACAGGGCCCCCTCCACTTT,CASSQQGPLHF
TRBD1,TRBV2,.,TRBJ1-5,TGTGCCAGCAGTGAAGAGGACAGGGTCCGAGCCCAGCATTTT,CASSEEDRVRAQHF
TRBD1,TRBV28,.,TRBJ2-7,TGTGCCAGCACACCCCCTACCGGGACAGGCTTCAACGAGCAGTACTTC,CASTPPTGTGFNEQYF
.,TRBV6-5,few,TRBJ2-7,TGTGCCAGCAGTGGAAGGGGCGCAGGATCCTACGAGCAGTACTTC,CASSGRGAGSYEQYF
.,TRBV5-6,.,TRBJ1-1,TGTGCCAGCAGCTCGGCCTCGAACACTGAAGCTTTCTTT,CASSSASNTEAFF
TRBD1,TRBV2,few,TRBJ2-7,TGTGCCAGCAATTTACCGGGACAGGGGATTTATGTTTCCTACGAGCAGTACTTC,CASNLPGQGIYVSYEQYF
TRBD1,TRBV18,.,TRBJ1-2,TGTGCCAGCTCGCGGGACAGGGGTGACTATGGCTACACCTTC,CASSRDRGDYGYTF
TRBD2,TRBV29-1,.,TRBJ2-1,TGCAGCGTTGAGTTAGCGGGAAGGGCCTACAATGAGCAGTTCTTC,CSVELAGRAYNEQFF
.,TRBV28,once,TRBJ1-2,TGTGCCAGCCGCGACAGCCGAGTCTATGGCTACACCTTC,CASRDSRVYGYTF
.,TRBV11-2,.,TRBJ2-1,TGTGCCAGCAGCTTAGATGGATTCTACAATGAGCAGTTCTTC,CASSLDGFYNEQFF
.,TRBV10-3,few,TRBJ2-6,TGTGCCATCACTGAGAGGGGTCCCGCTTCTGGGAAAGCTGGGGCCAACGTCCTGACTTTC,CAITERGPASGKAGANVLTF
.,TRBV15,.,TRBJ1-5,TGTGCCACCAGCAGAGATCCGGGGAGGGATCAGCCCCAGCATTTT,CATSRDPGRDQPQHF
.,TRBV5-1,.,TRBJ2-5,TGCGCCAGCAGCTTGGGCGGCCAACAGGAGACCCAGTACTTC,CASSLGGQQETQYF